A single sample is the source of the 21 T cell receptor beta chains below, sequenced in a study of blood T cell repertoires in COVID-19. Only in-frame clones appear in the TCRdb table, and some are missing; sequencing was by immunoSEQ multiplex PCR. The sample carries 390,000 or so clones, about 87% recorded once. Sequencing was done on a sample of PBMCs or T cells enriched from blood (not recorded which). These receptors were obtained from a woman aged 50 to 65 who had recovered from COVID-19.

The chain combines TRBV7-9 with TRBJ2-5; 15 bases align to TRBD2. Germline V gene sequence: CDR1 SEHNR, CDR2 FQNEAQ (reference sequence). CDR3 length: 19 amino acids. Losses at the gene ends were 1 base for V and 1 base for J; bases not matched to a gene: 7. The chain's CDR3 is CASSLVWTSGGAVQETQYF. The CDR3 bases are TGTGCCAGCAGCTTAGTCTGGACTAGCGGGGGGGCTGTCCAAGAGACCCAGTACTTC. The whole variable domain, remainder taken from reference TRBV7-9 and TRBJ2-5, is DTGVSQNPRHKITKRGQNVTFRCDPISEHNRLYWYRQTLGQGPEFLTYFQNEAQLEKSRLLSDRFSAERPKGSFSTLEIQRTEQGDSAMYLCASSLVWTSGGAVQETQYFGPGTRLLVL.

This clone is a singleton in its sample. This chain connects TRBV2 to TRBJ2-7, with a weak D call TRBD2 (7 bases). Germline lookup yields CDR1 SNHLY and CDR2 FYNNEI. The CDR3 is 12 residues long. Deletions cut 6 bases from V and 5 bases from J, with 11 bases between. The CDR3 bases are TGTGCCAGCAGGGGAGGGGGGCACGAGCAGTACTTC. This codes for CASRGGGHEQYF. The full variable domain, in which reference TRBV2 and TRBJ2-7 provide the parts outside the CDR3, is EPEVTQTPSHQVTQMGQEVILRCVPISNHLYFYWYRQILGQKVEFLVSFYNNEISEKSEIFDDQFSVERPDGSNFTLKIRSTKLEDSAMYFCASRGGGHEQYFGPGTRLTVT.

The V call is TRBV7-3, the J call TRBJ2-1; 10 nucleotides match TRBD1. The J segment lost 7 bases and the V segment lost 10 bases, leaving 10 bases of the junction unmatched. This CDR3 comprises 14 residues. Germline CDR1 SGHTA, CDR2 FQGTGA. In DNA form, the CDR3 reads TGTGCCACCCGGACAGGGGGAGGTTCGAATGAGCAGTTCTTC. It specifies CATRTGGGSNEQFF.

Note on this clone: A read error may account for a junction end that differs from germline. The rearrangement joins TRBV7-7 to TRBJ2-3, with unresolved D. Germline V gene lookup returns CDR1 SSHAT and CDR2 FNYEAQ (reference sequence). CDR3 length: 14 amino acids. The CDR3 here is CASSSRIGTDTQYF. Written as DNA, the CDR3 is TGTGCTAGCAGCTCTCGTATAGGCACAGATACGCAGTATTTT. The complete variable domain, with remaining parts taken from reference TRBV7-7 and TRBJ2-3, reads GAGVSQSPRYKVTKRGQDVTLRCDPISSHATLYWYQQALGQGPEFLTYFNYEAQPDKSGLPSDRFSAERPEGSISTLTIQRTEQRDSAMYRCASSSRIGTDTQYFGPGTRLTVL.

CDR3 loop: CASSFNRGTEAFF. The CDR3 DNA sequence: TGTGCCAGCAGCTTTAATAGGGGTACTGAAGCTTTCTTT. V and J are TRBV13 and TRBJ1-1; tentative D call: TRBD1 (5 bases). CDR1 is PRHDT, CDR2 FYEKMQ, per germline (reference sequence). The CDR3 extends over 13 amino acids. Trimming took 3 bases from V and 5 from J, leaving 10 bases between them.

V gene TRBV5-1 combines with J gene TRBJ2-7, with D unresolved. Germline V gives CDR1 SGHRS, CDR2 YFSETQ. V lost 2 bases and J 3 bases, leaving 12 bases between the germline ends. The CDR3 loop spans 14 amino acids. The CDR3 DNA is TGCGCCAGCAGCTTCTATGAGGTTGGCTACGAGCAGTACTTC. Encoded protein: CASSFYEVGYEQYF.

This sequence joins TRBV7-2 and TRBJ2-5; the match to TRBD2 covers 9 bases. Germline V lookup: CDR1 SGHTA, CDR2 FQGNSA. This CDR3 has 15 amino acids. The V and J ends lost 9 bases and 5 bases, in that order; junction bases with no gene match: 13. CDR3 loop: CASLKERGARETQYF. CDR3 coding DNA: TGTGCCAGTCTAAAGGAGCGGGGGGCCAGGGAGACCCAGTACTTC. The full variable domain, with the rest looked up from reference TRBV7-2 and TRBJ2-5, is GAGVSQSPSNKVTEKGKDVELRCDPISGHTALYWYRQSLGQGLEFLIYFQGNSAPDKSGLPSDRFSAERTGGSVSTLTIQRTQQEDSAVYLCASLKERGARETQYFGPGTRLLVL.

This clone was recorded only once. Other nucleotide sequences in the sample specify the same CDR3. The CDR3 region is CASSLRGTYNEQFF. CDR3 in DNA: TGTGCCAGCAGCTTAAGGGGTACCTACAATGAGCAGTTCTTC. The rearrangement joins TRBV5-4 to TRBJ2-1, with D perhaps TRBD1 (5 bases). The CDR3 contains 14 residues. Germline lookup yields CDR1 SGHNT and CDR2 YYREEE (reference sequence). Trimming took 2 bases from V and 2 from J, leaving 8 bases between them.

V and J are TRBV2 and TRBJ1-3; TRBD1 is a possible D gene (5 bases). This CDR3 has 16 amino acids. V was cut by 6 bases and J by 0 bases, with 15 bases left in between. Germline V gives CDR1 SNHLY, CDR2 FYNNEI. The CDR3 is CASRPGTPSSGNTIYF. CDR3 nucleotide sequence: TGTGCCAGCAGACCCGGGACTCCTAGCTCTGGAAACACCATATATTTT.

The chain couples TRBV5-1 to TRBJ2-5; 8 bases agree with TRBD1. CDR3 length: 14 residues. Trimming took 4 bases from V and 1 from J; bases not matched to a gene: 3. Germline loops: CDR1 SGHRS, CDR2 YFSETQ. CDR3 loop: CASSIQGGQETQYF. The CDR3 coding sequence is TGCGCCAGCAGCATACAGGGGGGCCAAGAGACCCAGTACTTC.

J is TRBJ2-1 and V is TRBV2; TRBD2 matches 9 bases. V lost 6 bases to trimming and J lost 5 bases; unmatched junction nucleotides: 2. Germline V gene data show CDR1 as SNHLY and CDR2 as FYNNEI. The CDR3 runs 13 residues. The CDR3 DNA is TGTGCCAGCAGGACTAGCGGAAACAATGAGCAGTTCTTC. Encoded protein: CASRTSGNNEQFF.

The chain uses TRBV7-2 and TRBJ1-2; D gene uncertain. Germline assignment: CDR1 SGHTA and CDR2 FQGNSA. The CDR3 covers 11 residues. The germline V and J ends were trimmed by 9 bases and 1 base, with 6 bases remaining between them. The DNA of the CDR3 is TGTGCCAGGCAGTTTAACTATGGCTACACCTTC. Translated: CARQFNYGYTF.

The chain links TRBV28 to TRBJ2-7; 11 positions match TRBD1. This CDR3 has 15 amino acids. CDR1 is MDHEN and CDR2 is SYDVKM in the germline V gene. V gave up 6 bases and J gave up 2 bases; unmatched junction bases: 6. The CDR3 coding sequence is TGTGCCAGCAGGTCCGGGACAGGGGGGACCTACGAGCAGTACTTC. Protein product: CASRSGTGGTYEQYF.

The gene calls are TRBV29-1 and TRBJ1-1; D not resolved. This CDR3 region has 12 residues. Trimming took 7 bases from V and 3 from J, leaving 12 bases between them. Germline V lookup: CDR1 SQVTM, CDR2 ANQGSEA. This CDR3 reads CSAAFQDTEAFF. CDR3 nucleotide sequence: TGCAGCGCCGCATTTCAGGACACTGAAGCTTTCTTT.

CDR3 region: CASSLGLGLKGNEQFF. The CDR3 nucleotides read TGTGCCAGCAGCTTAGGTTTGGGGCTTAAGGGCAATGAGCAGTTCTTC. The V call is TRBV11-2, the J call TRBJ2-1; D perhaps matches TRBD1 (5 bases). V lost 1 base and J lost 6, with 16 bases in between. The CDR3 contains 16 residues. Germline V CDR1 and CDR2: SGHAT, FQNNGV.

The table lists this clone with a count of one. V gene TRBV7-9 combines with J gene TRBJ1-6; the match to TRBD1 covers 9 bases. CDR1 is SEHNR, CDR2 FQNEAQ, per germline (reference sequence). V was pared by 4 bases and J by 14 bases, with 12 bases of the junction left unmatched. This CDR3 is 15 amino acids long. CDR3 nucleotide sequence: TGTGCCAGCAGCTCCGCCGGGACAGGGCGAGGGGCCCTCCACTTT. Protein sequence: CASSSAGTGRGALHF.

The V and J genes are TRBV30 and TRBJ1-1, with D perhaps TRBD1 (6 bases). CDR3 length: 12 amino acids. The germline CDR1 and CDR2 sequences are GTSNPN and SVGIG (reference sequence). Trimming stripped 5 bases from V and 12 bases from J, with 19 bases between. CDR3 in amino acids: CAWEQGSFGSFF. As DNA, the CDR3 is TGTGCCTGGGAACAGGGTTCCTTCGGGTCTTTCTTT.

The chain uses TRBV27 and TRBJ2-6, with a possible D match to TRBD2 (7 bases). Per the germline V gene, CDR1 is MNHEY and CDR2 is SMNVEV (reference sequence). V gave up 3 bases and J gave up 2 bases, with 23 bases separating them. The CDR3 covers 20 residues. Written as DNA, the CDR3 is TGTGCCAGCAGTTTTAATAGAGGATCGGGGGGCTATACTGGGGCCAACGTCCTGACTTTC. Translated: CASSFNRGSGGYTGANVLTF.

The gene calls are TRBV6-5 and TRBJ2-4; no definite D call. The germline CDR1 and CDR2 sequences are MNHEY and SVGAGI. The CDR3 contains 15 residues. V lost 2 bases and J 0 bases, leaving 8 bases between the germline ends. The CDR3 loop is CASSYSPEAKNIQYF. Written as DNA, the CDR3 is TGTGCCAGCAGTTACAGTCCAGAAGCCAAAAACATTCAGTACTTC.

This chain joins TRBV5-4 and TRBJ1-4; 9 bases fit TRBD1. V shed 4 bases and J 3 bases; nucleotides not matched to a gene: 10. CDR3 length: 17 residues. Germline lookup yields CDR1 SGHNT and CDR2 YYREEE (reference sequence). CDR3 residues: CASSGGAQGAPNEKLFF. Here the CDR3 DNA reads TGTGCCAGCAGCGGCGGGGCACAGGGGGCGCCTAATGAAAAACTGTTTTTT.

The chain employs TRBV30 and TRBJ1-1; the D is unclear. V lost 2 bases and J lost 4, with 8 bases in between. From germline, CDR1 is GTSNPN and CDR2 SVGIG (reference sequence). CDR3 length equals 12 residues. Written as DNA, the CDR3 is TGTGCCTGGAGTTCAGTCGTCACTGAAGCTTTCTTT. Translating it yields CAWSSVVTEAFF.